The rows below give T cell receptor beta chains drawn from one sample of a study of blood T cell repertoires in COVID-19. Measured with immunoSEQ multiplex PCR; TCRdb has only the in-frame clones, and not every one. The repertoire consists of some 360,000 clones, with roughly 86% occurring once and the leading ten covering under 1.2%. The sample consisted of PBMCs or T cells enriched from blood (not recorded which). The receptors originated from a young woman who had been exposed to COVID-19. Each CDR3 is given with its conserved first and last residue.

J gene | CDR3 length | V gene | CDR3 protein
TRBJ2-7 | 16 | TRBV6-5 | CASSYSRLAGNYEQYF
TRBJ2-7 | 14 | TRBV10-3 | CAISESNGGYEQYF
TRBJ1-1 | 15 | TRBV7-6 | CASSWGGDPSTEAFF
TRBJ2-7 | 17 | TRBV12-5 | CASGLVGKTSGKYEQYF
TRBJ2-1 | 13 | TRBV24-1 | CATRDRGNNEQFF
TRBJ2-7 | 17 | TRBV7-3 | CASSRTGLAGSSYEQYF
TRBJ2-7 | 15 | TRBV4-2 | CASSPRGQGAGEQYF
TRBJ1-1 | 16 | TRBV5-1 | CASSLGDRAGDTEAFF
TRBJ1-6 | 14 | TRBV14 | CASSLPGQGTPLHF
TRBJ2-1 | 17 | TRBV11-2 | CASSLGTSGTAYNEQFF
TRBJ2-7 | 14 | TRBV27 | CASGRQGVSYEQYF
TRBJ2-3 | 17 | TRBV18 | CASSPPKGVDNTDTQYF
TRBJ2-7 | 15 | TRBV7-8 | CASSLSRAVPYEQYF
TRBJ1-2 | 10 | TRBV23-1 | CASNREWYTF
TRBJ1-3 | 16 | TRBV9 | CASSVSFQGAGNTIYF
TRBJ1-5 | 14 | TRBV18 | CASSRASSNQPQHF
TRBJ1-6 | 17 | TRBV7-6 | CASSLGPTGTNNSPLHF
TRBJ1-4 | 16 | TRBV29-1 | CSVEEEGLSTNEKLFF
TRBJ1-5 | 16 | TRBV19 | CASSINPGQGNQPQHF
TRBJ1-2 | 19 | TRBV9 | CASSVVGQVTGARVHGYTF
TRBJ2-1 | 14 | TRBV7-2 | CASSPTAASDEQFF
TRBJ1-3 | 14 | TRBV5-1 | CASSPDEVGNTIYF
TRBJ1-1 | 14 | TRBV19 | CASIDGQPNTEAFF
TRBJ1-2 | 13 | TRBV28 | CASRIGQGYGYTF
TRBJ2-1 | 14 | TRBV7-3 | CASSLAGVNNEQFF
TRBJ1-5 | 13 | TRBV14 | CASSLTVDQPQHF
TRBJ2-3 | 15 | TRBV6-5 | CASNLDRGGTDTQYF
TRBJ2-5 | 14 | TRBV2 | CASVGQGSRETQYF
TRBJ1-5 | 15 | TRBV15 | CATSRGQGYNQPQHF
TRBJ2-1 | 12 | TRBV29-1 | CSVDRGADEQFF
TRBJ1-2 | 16 | TRBV18 | CASSPPGLSNNYGYTF
TRBJ1-1 | 13 | TRBV11-2 | CASSLERITEAFF
TRBJ1-1 | 15 | TRBV28 | CASSFRRVRYTEAFF
TRBJ2-1 | 17 | TRBV14 | CASSQDRGLAGGTEQFF
TRBJ2-7 | 15 | TRBV7-6 | CASSSGTGMIYEQYF
TRBJ2-3 | 16 | TRBV27 | CASSQRPGQGTDTQYF
TRBJ2-7 | 14 | TRBV7-9 | CASSSGTGPHEQYF
TRBJ1-5 | 17 | TRBV4-2 | CASSQDWGGASNQPQHF
TRBJ2-1 | 16 | TRBV7-9 | CASSPLLAATYNEQFF
TRBJ1-1 | 16 | TRBV5-1 | CASSLRTGLFGTEAFF